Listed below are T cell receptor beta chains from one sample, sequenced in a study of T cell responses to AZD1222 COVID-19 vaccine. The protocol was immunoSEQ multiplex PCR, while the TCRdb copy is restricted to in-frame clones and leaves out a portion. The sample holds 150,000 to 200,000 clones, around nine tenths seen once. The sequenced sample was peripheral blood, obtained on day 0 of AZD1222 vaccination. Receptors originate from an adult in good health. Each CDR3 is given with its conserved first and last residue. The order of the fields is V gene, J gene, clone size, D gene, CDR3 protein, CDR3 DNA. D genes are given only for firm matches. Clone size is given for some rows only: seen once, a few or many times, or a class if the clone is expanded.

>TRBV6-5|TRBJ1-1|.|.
CASTQGNTEAFF
TGTGCCAGCACACAGGGGAACACTGAAGCTTTCTTT
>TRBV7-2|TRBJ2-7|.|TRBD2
CASSWSFGGGYEQYF
TGTGCCAGCAGCTGGAGTTTTGGGGGGGGCTACGAGCAGTACTTC
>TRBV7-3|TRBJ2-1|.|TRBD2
CASRRLAGVNEQFF
TGTGCCAGCAGACGACTAGCGGGGGTCAATGAGCAGTTCTTC
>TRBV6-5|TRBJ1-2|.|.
CASKVHGYTF
TGTGCCAGCAAGGTCCATGGCTACACCTTC
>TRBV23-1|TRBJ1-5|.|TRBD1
CASSRAPRDSLYSNQPQHF
TGCGCCAGCAGTCGCGCTCCCAGGGACAGTCTTTATAGCAATCAGCCCCAGCATTTT
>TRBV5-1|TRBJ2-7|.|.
CASSPTDGPYEQYF
TGCGCCAGCAGCCCCACGGACGGACCCTACGAGCAGTACTTC
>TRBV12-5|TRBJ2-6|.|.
CASGLVRRPDIVSGANVLTF
TGTGCTAGTGGTTTGGTACGGCGGCCCGATATTGTCTCTGGGGCCAACGTCCTGACTTTC
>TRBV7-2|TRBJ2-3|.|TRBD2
CASSGAKRGVDTQYF
TGTGCCAGCAGCGGAGCTAAGCGGGGGGTCGATACGCAGTATTTT
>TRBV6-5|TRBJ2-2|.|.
CAGRWFWSGELFF
TGTGCCGGCCGGTGGTTTTGGTCCGGGGAGCTGTTTTTT
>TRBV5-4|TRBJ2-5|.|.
CASSKALQETQYF
TGTGCCAGCAGCAAAGCTCTACAAGAGACCCAGTACTTC
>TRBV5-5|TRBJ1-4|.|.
CASSLWGDDEKLFF
TGTGCCAGCAGCTTGTGGGGGGACGATGAAAAACTGTTTTTT
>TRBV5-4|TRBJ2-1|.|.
CASSLGLAYNEQFF
TGTGCCAGCAGCCTGGGACTGGCCTACAATGAGCAGTTCTTC
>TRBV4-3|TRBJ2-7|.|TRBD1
CASSQVRGQNHYEQYF
TGCGCCAGCAGCCAAGTAAGGGGACAGAATCACTACGAGCAGTACTTC
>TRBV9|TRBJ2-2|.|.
CASSLGQGGLAGELFF
TGTGCCAGCAGCCTCGGCCAGGGGGGCCTTGCCGGGGAGCTGTTTTTT
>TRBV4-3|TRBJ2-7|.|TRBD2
CASSQDRRGGTHEQYF
TGCGCCAGCAGCCAAGATAGGCGGGGGGGTACGCACGAGCAGTACTTC
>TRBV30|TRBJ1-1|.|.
CAWSVQGQPAFF
TGTGCCTGGAGTGTACAAGGACAGCCCGCTTTCTTT
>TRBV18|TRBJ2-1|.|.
CASSPPGTDNEQFF
TGTGCCAGCTCACCACCGGGGACGGACAATGAGCAGTTCTTC
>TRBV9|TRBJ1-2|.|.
CASSVGNNYGYTF
TGTGCCAGCAGCGTGGGAAATAACTATGGCTACACCTTC
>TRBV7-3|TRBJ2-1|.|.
CASSLSGSYNEQFF
TGTGCCAGCAGCTTATCAGGGAGTTACAATGAGCAGTTCTTC
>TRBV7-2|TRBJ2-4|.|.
CASSLELQLAKNIQYF
TGTGCCAGCAGCTTAGAACTCCAACTAGCCAAAAACATTCAGTACTTC
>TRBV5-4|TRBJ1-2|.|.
CASSWARDTSNYGYTF
TGTGCCAGCAGCTGGGCCCGGGACACGTCTAACTATGGCTACACCTTC
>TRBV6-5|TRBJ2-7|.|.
CASSLGAREQYF
TGTGCCAGCAGTTTAGGGGCTAGGGAGCAGTACTTC
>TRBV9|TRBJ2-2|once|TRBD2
CASTRAGVNTGELFF
TGTGCCAGCACCCGTGCGGGGGTTAACACCGGGGAGCTGTTTTTT
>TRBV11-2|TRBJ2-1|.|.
CASSSNTLLTGTYNEQFF
TGTGCCAGCAGCTCCAATACCCTCCTGACAGGAACATACAATGAGCAGTTCTTC
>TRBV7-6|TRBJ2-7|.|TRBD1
CASSLGTGGSARLYEQYF
TGTGCCAGCAGCTTGGGCACAGGGGGCTCCGCCAGACTATACGAGCAGTACTTC
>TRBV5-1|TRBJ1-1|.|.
CASSLALQNTEAFF
TGCGCCAGCAGCTTGGCCCTTCAGAACACTGAAGCTTTCTTT
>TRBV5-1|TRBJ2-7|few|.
CASSRSTGSHEQYF
TGCGCCAGCAGCAGGTCCACAGGGTCCCACGAGCAGTACTTC
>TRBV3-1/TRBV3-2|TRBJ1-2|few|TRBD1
CASSLSRFWGQFNGYTF
TGTGCCAGCAGCCTTTCTAGATTCTGGGGACAGTTCAATGGCTACACCTTC
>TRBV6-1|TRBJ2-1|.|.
CASSDIGRNNEQFF
TGTGCCAGCAGTGATATAGGACGGAACAATGAGCAGTTCTTC
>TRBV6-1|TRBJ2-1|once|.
CASSENSSEQFF
TGTGCCAGCAGTGAAAACTCGAGTGAGCAGTTCTTC
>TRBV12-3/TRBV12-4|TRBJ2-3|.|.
CASSSRADTQYF
TGTGCCAGCAGTTCGAGGGCAGATACGCAGTATTTT
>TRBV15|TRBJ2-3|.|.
CATSDSTSVTDTQYF
TGTGCCACCAGCGATTCGACTAGTGTCACAGATACGCAGTATTTT
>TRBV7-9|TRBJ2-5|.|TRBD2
CASSQEPAGAQETQYF
TGTGCCAGCAGCCAAGAACCAGCGGGGGCACAAGAGACCCAGTACTTC
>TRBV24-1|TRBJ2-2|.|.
CATSGPPGSGELFF
TGTGCCACCAGTGGCCCTCCTGGTAGCGGGGAGCTGTTTTTT
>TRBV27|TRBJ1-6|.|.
CASSLSLRSPLHF
TGTGCCAGCAGTTTATCGTTGCGGTCACCCCTCCACTTT
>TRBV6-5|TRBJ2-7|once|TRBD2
CASTPSGGTFYEQYF
TGTGCCAGCACCCCCAGCGGGGGGACTTTCTACGAGCAGTACTTC
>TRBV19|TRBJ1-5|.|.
CASSIERGGQPQHF
TGTGCCAGTAGTATAGAGCGGGGGGGACAGCCCCAGCATTTT
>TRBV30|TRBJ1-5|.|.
CACLGGNSGNQPQHF
TGTGCCTGCCTAGGGGGAAACAGCGGCAATCAGCCCCAGCATTTT
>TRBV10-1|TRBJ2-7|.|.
CASSESPLGYEQYF
TGCGCCAGCAGTGAGTCGCCGTTGGGCTACGAGCAGTACTTC
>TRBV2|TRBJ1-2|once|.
CASSDEQGGGDGYTF
TGTGCCAGCAGTGATGAGCAGGGAGGAGGGGATGGCTACACCTTC
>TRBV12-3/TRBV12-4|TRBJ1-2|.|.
CASKLGYGYTF
TGTGCCAGCAAACTCGGGTATGGCTACACCTTC
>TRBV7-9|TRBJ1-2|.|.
CASSLQGGPGRQPGGYTF
TGTGCCAGCAGCCTCCAAGGGGGGCCCGGGCGACAGCCAGGGGGCTACACCTTC
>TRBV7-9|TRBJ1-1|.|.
CASSSSRGARNTEAFF
TGTGCCAGCAGCTCGAGTCGGGGGGCCCGCAACACTGAAGCTTTCTTT
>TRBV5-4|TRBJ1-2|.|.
CASSPGSGRILYGYTF
TGTGCCAGCAGCCCGGGGTCGGGGAGGATTCTCTATGGCTACACCTTC
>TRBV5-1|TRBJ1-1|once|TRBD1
CASSPGQVMNTEAFF
TGCGCCAGCAGCCCCGGACAGGTTATGAACACTGAAGCTTTCTTT
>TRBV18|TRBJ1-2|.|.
CASSPDSSGYTF
TGTGCCAGCTCACCCGACAGTAGCGGCTACACCTTC
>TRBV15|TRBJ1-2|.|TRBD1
CATSRDVGQVFGYTF
TGTGCCACCAGCAGAGATGTCGGACAGGTTTTCGGCTACACCTTC
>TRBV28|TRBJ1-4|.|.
CASSRGQNEKLFF
TGTGCCAGCAGTCGAGGACAGAATGAAAAACTGTTTTTT
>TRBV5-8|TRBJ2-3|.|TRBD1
CASSSGQGTDTQYF
TGTGCCAGCAGCTCGGGACAGGGGACAGATACGCAGTATTTT
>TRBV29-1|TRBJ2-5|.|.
CSVSGDGQETQYF
TGCAGCGTATCGGGGGATGGGCAAGAGACCCAGTACTTC
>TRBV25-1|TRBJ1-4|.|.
CASTGFSNEKLFF
TGTGCCAGCACAGGGTTTTCTAATGAAAAACTGTTTTTT
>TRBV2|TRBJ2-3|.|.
CASRQLLNTDTQYF
TGTGCCAGCAGGCAGCTACTTAACACAGATACGCAGTATTTT
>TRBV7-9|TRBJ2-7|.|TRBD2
CASSFSPYSGGYEQYF
TGTGCCAGCAGCTTCTCCCCGTATAGCGGGGGTTACGAGCAGTACTTC